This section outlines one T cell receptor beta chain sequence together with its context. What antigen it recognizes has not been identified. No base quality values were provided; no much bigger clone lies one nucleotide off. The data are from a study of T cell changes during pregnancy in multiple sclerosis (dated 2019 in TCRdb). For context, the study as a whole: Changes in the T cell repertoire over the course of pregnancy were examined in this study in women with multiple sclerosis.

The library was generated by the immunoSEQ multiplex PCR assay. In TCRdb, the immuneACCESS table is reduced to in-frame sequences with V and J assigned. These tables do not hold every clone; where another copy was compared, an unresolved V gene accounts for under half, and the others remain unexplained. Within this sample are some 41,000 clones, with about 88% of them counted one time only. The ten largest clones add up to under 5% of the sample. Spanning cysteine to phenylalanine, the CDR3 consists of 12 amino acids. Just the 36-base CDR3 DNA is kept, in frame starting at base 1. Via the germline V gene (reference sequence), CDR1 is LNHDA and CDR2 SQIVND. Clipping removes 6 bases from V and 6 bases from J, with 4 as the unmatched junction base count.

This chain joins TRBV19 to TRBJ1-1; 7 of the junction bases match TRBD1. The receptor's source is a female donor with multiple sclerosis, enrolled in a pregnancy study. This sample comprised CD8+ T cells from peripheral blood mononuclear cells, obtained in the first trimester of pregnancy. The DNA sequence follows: TGTGCCAGTAGACGCGACAGGGCTGAAGCTTTCTTT. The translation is CASRRDRAEAFF.